Listed below are T cell receptor beta chains from one sample, sequenced in a study of graft-versus-host responses after intestinal transplantation. Profiling relied on immunoSEQ multiplex PCR, and the TCRdb table lists in-frame clones only, not all of them. The profile covers about 120,000 clones, with about 92% appearing a single time and more than 0.9% taken by the ten largest. These receptors have no known antigen. The sequencing here drew on unstimulated CD8+ T cells sorted from spleen or lymph node cells, taken before transplant. These TCRs come from a human donor who was the organ donor for an intestinal transplant. CDR3s include the opening cysteine and the closing phenylalanine or tryptophan.

V,J,CDR3
TRBV21-1,TRBJ1-1,CASRISTGSSFF
TRBV13,TRBJ2-5,CASSSRFEETQYF
TRBV30,TRBJ2-1,CAWSGAGVANEQFF
TRBV7-3,TRBJ2-3,CASSLYGRATDTQYF
TRBV4-1,TRBJ1-1,CASRRTGTGVTEAFF
TRBV29-1,TRBJ2-3,CSVEYDRALFTQYF
TRBV28,TRBJ2-5,CASSPIPRQFQETRYF
TRBV5-5,TRBJ1-5,CASSAVRGPQHF
TRBV19,TRBJ2-7,CASSIDSLAYEQYF
TRBV7-6,TRBJ2-2,CASSLAGGTNTGELFF
TRBV7-9,TRBJ2-7,CASSTGQTYEQYF
TRBV4-1,TRBJ1-1,CASNLGRDTEAFF
TRBV14,TRBJ2-7,CASLSEQYF
TRBV5-6,TRBJ1-1,CASSLNTEAFF
TRBV6-1,TRBJ1-2,CASSPQGNGYTF
TRBV30,TRBJ2-7,CAWGTVSYEQYF
TRBV2,TRBJ2-7,CASSEGPKYEQYF
TRBV7-6,TRBJ1-2,CASSLGSGQGPDLNYGYTF
TRBV15,TRBJ2-7,CATSRERTGYEQYF
TRBV18,TRBJ2-1,CASSPLAGTNEQFF
TRBV6-5,TRBJ2-7,CASSPRGREQYF
TRBV4-2,TRBJ1-2,CASSYLGRIYGYTF
TRBV9,TRBJ1-1,CASSAPGRAHTEAFF
TRBV28,TRBJ1-1,CASSLYGRGNTEAFF
TRBV7-6,TRBJ2-7,CASSARVGSYEQYF
TRBV5-6,TRBJ2-1,CASSPGSYNEQFF
TRBV6-1,TRBJ1-5,CASSEAYSLRYQPQHF
TRBV11-2,TRBJ2-5,CASSLSPQETQYF
TRBV7-9,TRBJ2-3,CASSLTMVVTTDTQYF
TRBV9,TRBJ2-3,CASSVVEESTDTQYF
TRBV27,TRBJ2-7,CASAPTGAYEQYF
TRBV30,TRBJ1-2,CAWSSNPGGGYTF
TRBV7-3,TRBJ2-1,CASSLPGGEQFF
TRBV4-3,TRBJ2-3,CASSIASADTQYF
TRBV29-1,TRBJ2-2,CSVGVRGGELFF
TRBV27,TRBJ1-2,CASSSGRALYGYTF
TRBV9,TRBJ2-1,CASSVGRTGGSFEQFF
TRBV4-3,TRBJ2-1,CARRGDRGYNEQFF
TRBV25-1,TRBJ2-7,CASSDPGTGTYEQYF
TRBV7-2,TRBJ2-1,CASSWTASSYNEQFF
TRBV7-9,TRBJ1-5,CASSQDRQDQPQHF
TRBV29-1,TRBJ2-1,CSVDGWFPTAKIYNEQFF
TRBV7-3,TRBJ2-1,CASSLGLRGYNEQFF
TRBV28,TRBJ2-2,CASSIPKDRRYTTGELFF
TRBV15,TRBJ2-2,CATSRISTDTGELFF
TRBV7-6,TRBJ2-1,CASSPRPGPGLGEQFF
TRBV5-1,TRBJ2-1,CASSQVAGRHNEQFF
TRBV19,TRBJ2-1,CASSIDRGSSYNEQFF
TRBV6-6,TRBJ1-2,CASSYSIQGYYGYTF
TRBV28,TRBJ1-1,CASSLRVLGTEAFF
TRBV9,TRBJ2-7,CASSVTGGGTYEQYF
TRBV7-9,TRBJ2-1,CASSLDSRALAAYNEQFF
TRBV9,TRBJ2-7,CASSVAPGTYEQYF